These 22 T cell receptor beta chains were all obtained from the same sample, sequenced in a study of T cell responses to AZD1222 COVID-19 vaccine (dated by TCRdb to about 2021). Sample time point, as interpreted from the label and publication: baseline before first vaccination. Library method: the immunoSEQ multiplex PCR assay. This is the immuneACCESS table as TCRdb keeps it, with only in-frame sequences that have V and J called. A part of the clones is gone; compared with another copy, unresolved V genes explain less than half, and the rest is unexplained. The sample contains 120,000 or so clones, roughly nine tenths of them found a single time. The top ten constitute approximately 10% of the sample. The source material was peripheral blood, sampled on day 0 of AZD1222 vaccination. These receptors were obtained from an adult in good health.

This chain uses TRBV27 with TRBJ1-1; 7 nucleotides line up with TRBD1. Per germline, CDR1 MNHEY and CDR2 SMNVEV (reference sequence). V lost 5 bases, J lost 0 bases, and 12 bases stayed unmatched. CDR3 size: 17 residues. CDR3 in DNA: TGTGCCAGCAGTCATAACCGGGACAGCTTAATGAACACTGAAGCTTTCTTT. Protein: CASSHNRDSLMNTEAFF.

CDR3 protein: CASSESMGANTEAFF. DNA for the CDR3: TGCGCCAGCAGTGAGTCGATGGGAGCGAACACTGAAGCTTTCTTT. The chain recombines TRBV10-1 with TRBJ1-1, with D hard to call. V was pared by 0 bases and J by 1 base, with 9 bases between. Per germline, CDR1 WNHNN and CDR2 SYGVQD (reference sequence). This CDR3 has 15 amino acids.

V is TRBV10-3 and J is TRBJ1-6; D ambiguous. There are 18 residues in the CDR3. Deletions cut 2 bases from V and 0 bases from J, with 14 bases between. The germline CDR1 and CDR2 sequences are ENHRY and SYGVKD. The CDR3 protein is CAISEADAHSSYNSPLHF. In DNA, the CDR3 is TGTGCCATCAGTGAGGCCGACGCCCATAGCTCCTATAATTCACCCCTCCACTTT.

The chain links TRBV7-3 to TRBJ2-7, with TRBD2 as a possible D gene (7 bases). The CDR3 runs to 15 residues. The germline V gene encodes CDR1 SGHTA and CDR2 FQGTGA. V was clipped by 5 bases and J by 0 bases, with 14 bases between them. Here the CDR3 reads CASSEGGASSYEQYF. In nucleotides, the CDR3 is TGTGCCAGCAGCGAAGGGGGGGCCAGCTCCTACGAGCAGTACTTC.

Only a few counts were recorded for this clone. V is TRBV21-1 and J is TRBJ1-2. TRBV21-1 is a documented pseudogene. This CDR3 has 17 amino acids. The DNA of the CDR3 is TGTGCCAGCAGCAAAAAGAAGAGGGAACCCTGGGACTATGGCTACACCTTC. As protein: CASSKKKREPWDYGYTF.

The J gene is TRBJ1-3, the V gene TRBV5-1; a weak D match, TRBD1 (5 bases). This CDR3 spans 15 amino acids. V was pared by 2 bases and J by 1 base, with 10 bases between. CDR1 is SGHRS, CDR2 YFSETQ, per germline. The CDR3 bases are TGCGCCAGCAGCTTAAATCAGGGATCTGGAAACACCATATATTTT. Its translation: CASSLNQGSGNTIYF. The full variable domain, with the rest looked up from reference TRBV5-1 and TRBJ1-3, is KAGVTQTPRYLIKTRGQQVTLSCSPISGHRSVSWYQQTPGQGLQFLFEYFSETQRNKGNFPGRFSGRQFSNSRSEMNVSTLELGDSALYLCASSLNQGSGNTIYFGEGSWLTVV.

The chain links TRBV18 to TRBJ2-3, with 8 bases identical to TRBD2. Germline V gene data show CDR1 as KGHSH and CDR2 as LQKENI. The CDR3 is 15 amino acids. V dropped 0 bases and J dropped 5; count of bases not matched to a gene: 4. CDR3 sequence (DNA): TGTGCCAGCTCACCACCGAGCGGGAGCGGAGATACGCAGTATTTT. It codes for CASSPPSGSGDTQYF.

This clone turned up a few times. The chain is built from TRBV7-3 and TRBJ2-2; D is unclear. This CDR3 is 16 amino acids long. Between the trimmed V and J ends, which lost 2 bases and 1 base, there was a span of 11 bases. Germline values: CDR1 SGHTA, CDR2 FQGTGA. DNA for the CDR3: TGTGCCAGCAGCTTATGGGCAGCCAGGAACACCGGGGAGCTGTTTTTT. Protein: CASSLWAARNTGELFF.

This rearrangement joins TRBV5-1 to TRBJ2-5; D assignment may be TRBD1 or TRBD2 (5 bases each). The CDR3 contains 16 residues. Germline values: CDR1 SGHRS, CDR2 YFSETQ. V shed 0 bases and J shed 5 bases, with 17 bases lying between them. The CDR3 nucleotides read TGCGCCAGCAGCTTGGAACAGGTGGAGGTTCGGGAGACCCAGTACTTC. It translates to CASSLEQVEVRETQYF.

This chain joins TRBV4-2 and TRBJ1-4; weak D call: TRBD1 (6 bases). V lost 4 bases and J 0 bases, leaving 15 bases between the germline ends. Germline V CDR1 and CDR2: LGHNA, YNFKEQ. The CDR3 covers 17 residues. The CDR3 DNA is TGTGCCAGCAGCCTCAAACCGGGGGGCGCAACTAATGAAAAACTGTTTTTT. Its protein product is CASSLKPGGATNEKLFF.

The rearrangement uses TRBV5-6 and TRBJ2-5, with D possibly TRBD1 on 5 matching bases. Trimming took off 5 bases at V and 2 bases at J, with 22 bases between the two ends. Germline CDR1 SGHDT, CDR2 YYEEEE. CDR3 size: 17 residues. The CDR3 is CASSSLGRGSSQETQYF. CDR3 sequence (DNA): TGTGCCAGCAGTTCGCTGGGGCGAGGATCCTCACAAGAGACCCAGTACTTC. The entire variable domain, with the rest obtained from reference TRBV5-6 and TRBJ2-5, is as follows: DAGVTQSPTHLIKTRGQQVTLRCSPKSGHDTVSWYQQALGQGPQFIFQYYEEEERQRGNFPDRFSGHQFPNYSSELNVNALLLGDSALYLCASSSLGRGSSQETQYFGPGTRLLVL.

The V gene is TRBV2, the J gene TRBJ2-1; 10 nucleotides align to TRBD1. The J segment lost 3 bases and the V segment lost 0 bases, leaving 2 bases of the junction unmatched. The CDR3 extends over 16 amino acids. Germline CDR1 and CDR2: SNHLY and FYNNEI. CDR3 protein: CASSEATGGIYNEQFF. The CDR3 nucleotides are TGTGCCAGCAGTGAAGCGACAGGGGGCATCTACAATGAGCAGTTCTTC.

The chain is built from TRBV5-1 and TRBJ2-1; TRBD2 matches at 11 bases. Germline assignment: CDR1 SGHRS and CDR2 YFSETQ. CDR3 length equals 15 residues. V dropped 4 bases and J dropped 2; count of bases not matched to a gene: 2. CDR3 amino acids: CASSISGGAYNEQFF. The DNA of the CDR3 is TGCGCCAGCAGCATTAGCGGGGGGGCCTACAATGAGCAGTTCTTC.

This chain uses TRBV5-1 with TRBJ2-2; 8 bases fit TRBD2. The CDR3 runs to 16 residues. Germline loops: CDR1 SGHRS, CDR2 YFSETQ. V shed 5 bases and J 4 bases; nucleotides not matched to a gene: 10. DNA of the CDR3: TGCGCCAGCAGTTATCCGGGGGGGCAAGGCACCGGGGAGCTGTTTTTT. It translates to CASSYPGGQGTGELFF.

V usage is TRBV21-1 and J usage is TRBJ2-2; TRBD2, the D gene given by the table, was not confirmed from the DNA. TRBV21-1 is a pseudogene. The CDR3 is 15 amino acids. The CDR3, as DNA: TGTGCCAGCAGCATCCGGGGAGAAGAAACCGGGGAGCTGTTTTTT. Translated, it gives CASSIRGEETGELFF.

The chain links TRBV4-3 to TRBJ2-7; D is unclear. This CDR3 is built from 17 residues. CDR1 and CDR2 from the germline V gene are LGHNA and YSLEER. V shed 0 bases and J shed 2 bases, with 17 bases lying between them. The CDR3 region is CASSQDFTRGVPYEQYF. CDR3 in DNA: TGCGCCAGCAGCCAAGATTTTACCCGAGGCGTCCCCTACGAGCAGTACTTC.

J is TRBJ1-6 and V is TRBV10-3; D ambiguous. The CDR3 loop spans 15 amino acids. V gave up 0 bases and J gave up 6 bases, with 9 bases separating them. CDR1 ENHRY and CDR2 SYGVKD come from the germline V gene. The CDR3 DNA sequence: TGTGCCATCAGTGAGTCGCCGCCGCTTAATTCACCCCTCCACTTT. It codes for CAISESPPLNSPLHF.

The rearrangement uses TRBV7-6 and TRBJ2-3; D is perhaps TRBD1 (5 bases). CDR3 length: 16 residues. Deletions cut 2 bases from V and 7 bases from J, with 19 bases between. Germline CDR1 and CDR2: SGHVS and FNYEAQ. Here the CDR3 DNA reads TGTGCCAGCAGCTTAAACCCGGCAGGGTCGCAGAATACGCAGTATTTT. Residues: CASSLNPAGSQNTQYF.

The V gene is TRBV19, the J gene TRBJ1-1; TRBD1 is a possible D gene (6 bases). Germline CDR1 reads LNHDA; CDR2 reads SQIVND (reference sequence). V lost 3 bases and J 3 bases, leaving 17 bases between the germline ends. The CDR3 covers 16 residues. The CDR3 sequence is CASSIGTSPGDTEAFF. The CDR3, as DNA: TGTGCCAGTAGTATTGGGACTTCCCCAGGGGACACTGAAGCTTTCTTT. Full variable domain (outside the CDR3, taken from reference TRBV19 and TRBJ1-1): DGGITQSPKYLFRKEGQNVTLSCEQNLNHDAMYWYRQDPGQGLRLIYYSQIVNDFQKGDIAEGYSVSREKKESFPLTVTSAQKNPTAFYLCASSIGTSPGDTEAFFGQGTRLTVV.

This clone was seen once. The V and J genes are TRBV7-2 and TRBJ2-7; 10 bases align to TRBD2. From germline, CDR1 is SGHTA and CDR2 FQGNSA. The CDR3 runs to 17 residues. V shed 5 bases and J 4 bases; nucleotides not matched to a gene: 14. The CDR3 nucleotides read TGTGCCAGCAGCCGGAATCCACTAGCGGGGAGGAATTACGAGCAGTACTTC. This codes for CASSRNPLAGRNYEQYF.

This clone has more than one count but fewer than ten. V and J are TRBV16 and TRBJ1-2, with D possibly TRBD1 on 5 matching bases. V was cut by 0 bases and J by 5 bases, with 16 bases left in between. This CDR3 has 16 amino acids. The germline gives CDR1 KGHSY, CDR2 FQNENV. The chain's CDR3 is CASSQSGQGTLYGYTF. The CDR3 nucleotides are TGTGCCAGCAGCCAATCGGGGCAAGGGACCCTTTATGGCTACACCTTC. Supplemented by reference TRBV16 and TRBJ1-2, the full variable domain reads GEEVAQTPKHLVRGEGQKAKLYCAPIKGHSYVFWYQQVLKNEFKFLISFQNENVFDETGMPKERFSAKCLPNSPCSLEIQATKLEDSAVYFCASSQSGQGTLYGYTFGSGTRLTVV.

The rearrangement uses TRBV5-6 and TRBJ2-2; no firm D call. Per the germline V gene, CDR1 is SGHDT and CDR2 is YYEEEE. The CDR3 consists of 13 residues. Trimming removed 0 bases at V and 6 bases at J, with 6 bases between. The CDR3, as DNA: TGTGCCAGCAGCTTGGAGGGTTCCGGGGAGCTGTTTTTT. Encoded protein: CASSLEGSGELFF.